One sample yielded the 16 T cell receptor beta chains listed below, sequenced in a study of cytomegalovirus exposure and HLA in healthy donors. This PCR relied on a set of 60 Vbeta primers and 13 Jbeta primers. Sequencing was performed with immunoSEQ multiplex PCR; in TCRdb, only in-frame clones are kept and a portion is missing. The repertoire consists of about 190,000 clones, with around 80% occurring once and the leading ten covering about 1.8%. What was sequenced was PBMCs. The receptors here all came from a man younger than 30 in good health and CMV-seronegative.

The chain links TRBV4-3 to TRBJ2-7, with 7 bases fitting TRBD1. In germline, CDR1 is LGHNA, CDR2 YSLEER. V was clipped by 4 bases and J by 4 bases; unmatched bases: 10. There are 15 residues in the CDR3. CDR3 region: CASSPSGTAKYEQYF. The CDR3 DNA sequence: TGCGCCAGCAGCCCGTCCGGGACAGCTAAGTACGAGCAGTACTTC.

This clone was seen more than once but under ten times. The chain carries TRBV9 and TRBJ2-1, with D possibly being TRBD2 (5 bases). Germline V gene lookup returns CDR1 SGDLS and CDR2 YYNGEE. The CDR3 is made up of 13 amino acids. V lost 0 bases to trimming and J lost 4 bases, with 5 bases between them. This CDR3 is CASSVAGYNEQFF. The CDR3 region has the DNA TGTGCCAGCAGCGTAGCGGGGTACAATGAGCAGTTCTTC.

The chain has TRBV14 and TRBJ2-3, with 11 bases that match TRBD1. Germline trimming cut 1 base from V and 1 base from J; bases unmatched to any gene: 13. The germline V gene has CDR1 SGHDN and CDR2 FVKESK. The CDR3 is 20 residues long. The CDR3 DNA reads TGTGCCAGCAGCCAAGGGGGTAAGGACAGGGGGCCGAAGGGCACAGATACGCAGTATTTT. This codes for CASSQGGKDRGPKGTDTQYF. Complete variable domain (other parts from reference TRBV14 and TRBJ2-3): EAGVTQFPSHSVIEKGQTVTLRCDPISGHDNLYWYRRVMGKEIKFLLHFVKESKQDESGMPNNRFLAERTGGTYSTLKVQPAELEDSGVYFCASSQGGKDRGPKGTDTQYFGPGTRLTVL.

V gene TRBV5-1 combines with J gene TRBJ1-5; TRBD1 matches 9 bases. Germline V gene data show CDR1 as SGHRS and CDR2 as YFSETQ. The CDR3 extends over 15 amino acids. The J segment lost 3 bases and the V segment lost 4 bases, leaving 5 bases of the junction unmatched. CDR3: CASSEGTGFNQPQHF. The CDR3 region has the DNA TGCGCCAGCAGCGAGGGGACAGGGTTCAATCAGCCCCAGCATTTT.

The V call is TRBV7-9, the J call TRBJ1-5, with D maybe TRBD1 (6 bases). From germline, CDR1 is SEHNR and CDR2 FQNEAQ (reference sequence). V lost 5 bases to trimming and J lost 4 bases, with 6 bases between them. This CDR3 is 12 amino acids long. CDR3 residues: CASSRGNQPQHF. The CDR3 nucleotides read TGTGCCAGCAGCAGGGGGAATCAGCCCCAGCATTTT.

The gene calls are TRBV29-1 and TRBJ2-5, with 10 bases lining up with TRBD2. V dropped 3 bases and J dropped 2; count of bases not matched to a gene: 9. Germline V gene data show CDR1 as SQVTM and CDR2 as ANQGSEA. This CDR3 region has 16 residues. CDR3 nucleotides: TGCAGCGTTGAGCCTTGGACTAGCGGAATTCAAGAGACCCAGTACTTC. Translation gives CSVEPWTSGIQETQYF.

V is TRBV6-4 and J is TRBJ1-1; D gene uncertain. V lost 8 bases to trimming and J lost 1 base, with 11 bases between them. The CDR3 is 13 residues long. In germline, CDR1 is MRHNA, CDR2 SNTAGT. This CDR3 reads CASSVTWNTEAFF. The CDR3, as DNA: TGTGCCAGCTCAGTAACGTGGAACACTGAAGCTTTCTTT.

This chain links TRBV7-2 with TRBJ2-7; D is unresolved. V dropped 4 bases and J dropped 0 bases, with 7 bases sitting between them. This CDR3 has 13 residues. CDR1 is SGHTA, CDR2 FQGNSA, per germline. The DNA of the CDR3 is TGTGCCAGCAGCTCCCCCGTCTCCTACGAGCAGTACTTC. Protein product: CASSSPVSYEQYF.

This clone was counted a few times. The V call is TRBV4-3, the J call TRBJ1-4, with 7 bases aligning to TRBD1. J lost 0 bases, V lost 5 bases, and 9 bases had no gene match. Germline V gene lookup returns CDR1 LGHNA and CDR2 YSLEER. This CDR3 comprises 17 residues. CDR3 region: CASSYGTVKATNEKLFF. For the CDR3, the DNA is TGCGCCAGCAGCTACGGGACAGTCAAAGCAACTAATGAAAAACTGTTTTTT.

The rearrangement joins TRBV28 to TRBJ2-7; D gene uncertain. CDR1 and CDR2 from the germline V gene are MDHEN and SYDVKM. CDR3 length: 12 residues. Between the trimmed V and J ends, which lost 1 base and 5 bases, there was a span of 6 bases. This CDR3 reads CASSLLSDEQYF. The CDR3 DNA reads TGTGCCAGCAGTTTATTGTCGGACGAGCAGTACTTC.

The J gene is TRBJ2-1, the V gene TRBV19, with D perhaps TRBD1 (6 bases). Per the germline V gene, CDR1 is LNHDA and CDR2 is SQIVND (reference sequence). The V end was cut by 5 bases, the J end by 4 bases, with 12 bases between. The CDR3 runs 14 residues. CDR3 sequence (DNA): TGTGCCAGTAGTGGGGGCGGGCGATACAATGAGCAGTTCTTC. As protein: CASSGGGRYNEQFF.

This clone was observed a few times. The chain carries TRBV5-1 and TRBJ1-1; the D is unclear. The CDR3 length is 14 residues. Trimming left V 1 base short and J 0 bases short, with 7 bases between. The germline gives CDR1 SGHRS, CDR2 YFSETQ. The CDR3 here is CASSLNTLNTEAFF. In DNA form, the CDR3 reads TGCGCCAGCAGCTTGAACACCTTGAACACTGAAGCTTTCTTT. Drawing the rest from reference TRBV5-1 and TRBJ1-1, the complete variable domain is KAGVTQTPRYLIKTRGQQVTLSCSPISGHRSVSWYQQTPGQGLQFLFEYFSETQRNKGNFPGRFSGRQFSNSRSEMNVSTLELGDSALYLCASSLNTLNTEAFFGQGTRLTVV.

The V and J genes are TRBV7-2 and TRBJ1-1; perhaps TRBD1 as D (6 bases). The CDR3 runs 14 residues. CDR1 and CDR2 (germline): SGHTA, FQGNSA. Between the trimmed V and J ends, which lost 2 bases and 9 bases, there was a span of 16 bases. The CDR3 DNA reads TGTGCCAGCAGCTTAAACGGGGGGGCCAGACAAGCTTTCTTT. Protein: CASSLNGGARQAFF.

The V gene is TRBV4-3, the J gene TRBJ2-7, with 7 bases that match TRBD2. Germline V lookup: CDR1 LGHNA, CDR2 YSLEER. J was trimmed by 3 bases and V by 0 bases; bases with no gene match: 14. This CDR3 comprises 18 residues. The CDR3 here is CASSQEAGGSVSFYEQYF. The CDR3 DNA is TGCGCCAGCAGCCAAGAGGCTGGCGGGAGTGTTAGTTTCTACGAGCAGTACTTC.

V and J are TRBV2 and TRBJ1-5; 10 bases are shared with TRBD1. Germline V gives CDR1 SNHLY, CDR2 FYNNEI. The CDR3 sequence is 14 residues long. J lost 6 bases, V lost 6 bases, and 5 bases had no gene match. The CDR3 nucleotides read TGTGCCAGCAGGGCGACAGGGGGCAGTCAGCCCCAGCATTTT. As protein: CASRATGGSQPQHF.

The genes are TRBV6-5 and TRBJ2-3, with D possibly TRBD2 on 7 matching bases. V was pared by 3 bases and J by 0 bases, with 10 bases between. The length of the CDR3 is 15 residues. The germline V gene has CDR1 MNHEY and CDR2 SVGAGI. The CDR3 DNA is TGTGCCAGCAGTTATAGGGGGGGGAGCACAGATACGCAGTATTTT. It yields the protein CASSYRGGSTDTQYF.